These 12 T cell receptor beta chains originate from one sample sequenced in a study of metastatic and nonmetastatic thyroid tumors. TCRdb re-analyzed the PCR reads through MiXCR. The table shows approximately 90,000 clones, with around 9.1% occurring only once. All patients reached thyroid surgery having received no treatment beforehand. The sample consisted of blood. The receptor set was obtained from a female donor with papillary thyroid cancer or a benign thyroid nodule (not recorded which). Some clones in this sample may be carry-over from other donors' samples.

There are many counts of this clone. The rearrangement uses TRBV20-1 and TRBJ1-1; perhaps TRBD1 as D (6 bases). Trimming shortened V by 2 bases and J by 8 bases, and 18 bases separated the two germline ends. The CDR3 is 14 residues long. The germline CDR1 and CDR2 sequences are DFQATT and SNEGSKA (reference sequence). The CDR3 DNA reads TGCAGTGCTAGAATAAGCTCAGGGGCCTCGGAAGCTTTCTTT. Protein: CSARISSGASEAFF.

The chain recombines TRBV12-5 with TRBJ2-3; no reliable D call. With 3 bases removed from V and 2 bases from J, the gap between germline ends came to 6 bases. This CDR3 has 13 amino acids. Per germline, CDR1 LGHNT and CDR2 FRNRAP. In nucleotides, the CDR3 is TGTGCTAGTGGTTTCGGCCACACAGATACGCAGTATTTT. Translating it yields CASGFGHTDTQYF.

This clone was recorded at least ten times. The chain employs TRBV30 and TRBJ2-3; TRBD1 might be the D (5 bases). Germline lookup yields CDR1 GTSNPN and CDR2 SVGIG (reference sequence). This CDR3 is built from 13 residues. Trimming stripped 4 bases from V and 1 base from J, with 9 bases between. The CDR3 DNA sequence: TGTGCCTGGAACGAAGGGGGCACAGATACGCAGTATTTT. Residues: CAWNEGGTDTQYF.

This clone occurred many times. The chain combines TRBV12-3 or TRBV12-4 with TRBJ1-1; D not resolved. This CDR3 spans 11 amino acids. Trimming took 3 bases from V and 6 from J, leaving 5 bases between them. CDR3 protein: CASSFLAEAFF. In DNA, the CDR3 is TGTGCCAGCAGTTTCTTGGCTGAAGCTTTCTTT.

This clone came up many times. The chain carries TRBV19 and TRBJ2-7, with a tentative D call TRBD1 (6 bases). The V gene's germline CDR1 is LNHDA and CDR2 SQIVND (reference sequence). The CDR3 spans 18 residues. V gave up 1 base and J gave up 2 bases, with 21 bases separating them. The CDR3 region is CASSIVGSAGVNTYEQYF. The CDR3 coding sequence is TGTGCCAGTAGTATAGTAGGGTCAGCAGGGGTCAATACCTACGAGCAGTACTTC.

This clone was counted ten times or more. The chain is built from TRBV11-2 and TRBJ1-5; no reliable D call. Germline lookup yields CDR1 SGHAT and CDR2 FQNNGV. Trimming shortened V by 0 bases and J by 8 bases, and 14 bases separated the two germline ends. The CDR3 is 15 amino acids. CDR3 in amino acids: CASSLDAGAGEPQHF. The CDR3 DNA sequence: TGTGCCAGCAGCTTAGACGCAGGTGCAGGTGAGCCCCAGCATTTT.

The chain joins TRBV6-2 or TRBV6-3 to TRBJ2-1, with 10 bases aligning to TRBD2. Germline-derived CDR1 and CDR2 are MNHEY and SVGEGT. After removal of 7 bases from V and 7 bases from J, the junction contained 10 bases not matched to a gene. The CDR3 extends over 15 amino acids. The CDR3: CASNRAGGRGNEQFF. In DNA, the CDR3 is TGTGCCAGCAACCGAGCGGGGGGGCGTGGGAATGAGCAGTTCTTC.

This clone occurred many times. The chain employs TRBV4-1 and TRBJ2-7; 8 bases line up with TRBD1. The CDR3 consists of 14 residues. With V trimmed by 4 bases and J by 5 bases, 7 bases remained unmatched. Germline CDR1 is MGHRA and CDR2 is YSYEKL. The CDR3 sequence: CASSLGQGIDEQYF. CDR3 DNA sequence: TGCGCCAGCAGCCTCGGACAGGGTATCGACGAGCAGTACTTC.

Regarding this clone: This may be a read error: a much more frequent sequence differs by one nucleotide. This specimen includes other DNA sequences encoding the same CDR3. This chain connects TRBV20-1 to TRBJ1-4, with D tentatively TRBD1 (6 bases). Germline V gene sequence: CDR1 DFQATT, CDR2 SNEGSKA (reference sequence). This CDR3 comprises 13 residues. The CDR3 DNA is TGCAGTGCCTTGGACAGCGATAATGAGAAACTGTTTTTT. Protein product: CSALDSDNEKLFF.

This clone came up many times. Possible read error: a much larger clone is one base away. Other DNA sequences in the sample encode the same CDR3. The gene calls are TRBV18 and TRBJ1-5; weak D call: TRBD1 (5 bases). Germline V gene sequence: CDR1 KGHSH, CDR2 LQKENI. The CDR3 is 15 residues long. The V end was cut by 3 bases, the J end by 2 bases, with 11 bases between. In DNA, the CDR3 is TGTGCCAGCTCACCCCGTACAGGTGGCAATCAGCCCCAGCATTTT. This codes for CASSPRTGGNQPQHF.

In its sample, this clone was seen many times. CDR3 protein: CASSYLGHSSYEQYF. In nucleotides, the CDR3 is TGTGCCAGCAGTTACTTAGGACATTCCTCCTACGAGCAGTACTTC. This chain links TRBV6-5 with TRBJ2-7; maybe TRBD1 (5 bases). The CDR3 has 15 residues. Trimming took off 1 base at V and 0 bases at J, with 10 bases between the two ends. The V gene's germline CDR1 is MNHEY and CDR2 SVGAGI.

This clone showed up many times. The rearrangement uses TRBV5-6 and TRBJ1-1, with TRBD1 identical over 9 bases. This CDR3 spans 14 amino acids. CDR1 and CDR2 from the germline V gene are SGHDT and YYEEEE. V lost 4 bases and J lost 5; bases outside the gene matches: 6. The CDR3 is CASSQGQGWTEAFF. CDR3 DNA sequence: TGTGCCAGCAGCCAGGGACAGGGATGGACTGAAGCTTTCTTT.